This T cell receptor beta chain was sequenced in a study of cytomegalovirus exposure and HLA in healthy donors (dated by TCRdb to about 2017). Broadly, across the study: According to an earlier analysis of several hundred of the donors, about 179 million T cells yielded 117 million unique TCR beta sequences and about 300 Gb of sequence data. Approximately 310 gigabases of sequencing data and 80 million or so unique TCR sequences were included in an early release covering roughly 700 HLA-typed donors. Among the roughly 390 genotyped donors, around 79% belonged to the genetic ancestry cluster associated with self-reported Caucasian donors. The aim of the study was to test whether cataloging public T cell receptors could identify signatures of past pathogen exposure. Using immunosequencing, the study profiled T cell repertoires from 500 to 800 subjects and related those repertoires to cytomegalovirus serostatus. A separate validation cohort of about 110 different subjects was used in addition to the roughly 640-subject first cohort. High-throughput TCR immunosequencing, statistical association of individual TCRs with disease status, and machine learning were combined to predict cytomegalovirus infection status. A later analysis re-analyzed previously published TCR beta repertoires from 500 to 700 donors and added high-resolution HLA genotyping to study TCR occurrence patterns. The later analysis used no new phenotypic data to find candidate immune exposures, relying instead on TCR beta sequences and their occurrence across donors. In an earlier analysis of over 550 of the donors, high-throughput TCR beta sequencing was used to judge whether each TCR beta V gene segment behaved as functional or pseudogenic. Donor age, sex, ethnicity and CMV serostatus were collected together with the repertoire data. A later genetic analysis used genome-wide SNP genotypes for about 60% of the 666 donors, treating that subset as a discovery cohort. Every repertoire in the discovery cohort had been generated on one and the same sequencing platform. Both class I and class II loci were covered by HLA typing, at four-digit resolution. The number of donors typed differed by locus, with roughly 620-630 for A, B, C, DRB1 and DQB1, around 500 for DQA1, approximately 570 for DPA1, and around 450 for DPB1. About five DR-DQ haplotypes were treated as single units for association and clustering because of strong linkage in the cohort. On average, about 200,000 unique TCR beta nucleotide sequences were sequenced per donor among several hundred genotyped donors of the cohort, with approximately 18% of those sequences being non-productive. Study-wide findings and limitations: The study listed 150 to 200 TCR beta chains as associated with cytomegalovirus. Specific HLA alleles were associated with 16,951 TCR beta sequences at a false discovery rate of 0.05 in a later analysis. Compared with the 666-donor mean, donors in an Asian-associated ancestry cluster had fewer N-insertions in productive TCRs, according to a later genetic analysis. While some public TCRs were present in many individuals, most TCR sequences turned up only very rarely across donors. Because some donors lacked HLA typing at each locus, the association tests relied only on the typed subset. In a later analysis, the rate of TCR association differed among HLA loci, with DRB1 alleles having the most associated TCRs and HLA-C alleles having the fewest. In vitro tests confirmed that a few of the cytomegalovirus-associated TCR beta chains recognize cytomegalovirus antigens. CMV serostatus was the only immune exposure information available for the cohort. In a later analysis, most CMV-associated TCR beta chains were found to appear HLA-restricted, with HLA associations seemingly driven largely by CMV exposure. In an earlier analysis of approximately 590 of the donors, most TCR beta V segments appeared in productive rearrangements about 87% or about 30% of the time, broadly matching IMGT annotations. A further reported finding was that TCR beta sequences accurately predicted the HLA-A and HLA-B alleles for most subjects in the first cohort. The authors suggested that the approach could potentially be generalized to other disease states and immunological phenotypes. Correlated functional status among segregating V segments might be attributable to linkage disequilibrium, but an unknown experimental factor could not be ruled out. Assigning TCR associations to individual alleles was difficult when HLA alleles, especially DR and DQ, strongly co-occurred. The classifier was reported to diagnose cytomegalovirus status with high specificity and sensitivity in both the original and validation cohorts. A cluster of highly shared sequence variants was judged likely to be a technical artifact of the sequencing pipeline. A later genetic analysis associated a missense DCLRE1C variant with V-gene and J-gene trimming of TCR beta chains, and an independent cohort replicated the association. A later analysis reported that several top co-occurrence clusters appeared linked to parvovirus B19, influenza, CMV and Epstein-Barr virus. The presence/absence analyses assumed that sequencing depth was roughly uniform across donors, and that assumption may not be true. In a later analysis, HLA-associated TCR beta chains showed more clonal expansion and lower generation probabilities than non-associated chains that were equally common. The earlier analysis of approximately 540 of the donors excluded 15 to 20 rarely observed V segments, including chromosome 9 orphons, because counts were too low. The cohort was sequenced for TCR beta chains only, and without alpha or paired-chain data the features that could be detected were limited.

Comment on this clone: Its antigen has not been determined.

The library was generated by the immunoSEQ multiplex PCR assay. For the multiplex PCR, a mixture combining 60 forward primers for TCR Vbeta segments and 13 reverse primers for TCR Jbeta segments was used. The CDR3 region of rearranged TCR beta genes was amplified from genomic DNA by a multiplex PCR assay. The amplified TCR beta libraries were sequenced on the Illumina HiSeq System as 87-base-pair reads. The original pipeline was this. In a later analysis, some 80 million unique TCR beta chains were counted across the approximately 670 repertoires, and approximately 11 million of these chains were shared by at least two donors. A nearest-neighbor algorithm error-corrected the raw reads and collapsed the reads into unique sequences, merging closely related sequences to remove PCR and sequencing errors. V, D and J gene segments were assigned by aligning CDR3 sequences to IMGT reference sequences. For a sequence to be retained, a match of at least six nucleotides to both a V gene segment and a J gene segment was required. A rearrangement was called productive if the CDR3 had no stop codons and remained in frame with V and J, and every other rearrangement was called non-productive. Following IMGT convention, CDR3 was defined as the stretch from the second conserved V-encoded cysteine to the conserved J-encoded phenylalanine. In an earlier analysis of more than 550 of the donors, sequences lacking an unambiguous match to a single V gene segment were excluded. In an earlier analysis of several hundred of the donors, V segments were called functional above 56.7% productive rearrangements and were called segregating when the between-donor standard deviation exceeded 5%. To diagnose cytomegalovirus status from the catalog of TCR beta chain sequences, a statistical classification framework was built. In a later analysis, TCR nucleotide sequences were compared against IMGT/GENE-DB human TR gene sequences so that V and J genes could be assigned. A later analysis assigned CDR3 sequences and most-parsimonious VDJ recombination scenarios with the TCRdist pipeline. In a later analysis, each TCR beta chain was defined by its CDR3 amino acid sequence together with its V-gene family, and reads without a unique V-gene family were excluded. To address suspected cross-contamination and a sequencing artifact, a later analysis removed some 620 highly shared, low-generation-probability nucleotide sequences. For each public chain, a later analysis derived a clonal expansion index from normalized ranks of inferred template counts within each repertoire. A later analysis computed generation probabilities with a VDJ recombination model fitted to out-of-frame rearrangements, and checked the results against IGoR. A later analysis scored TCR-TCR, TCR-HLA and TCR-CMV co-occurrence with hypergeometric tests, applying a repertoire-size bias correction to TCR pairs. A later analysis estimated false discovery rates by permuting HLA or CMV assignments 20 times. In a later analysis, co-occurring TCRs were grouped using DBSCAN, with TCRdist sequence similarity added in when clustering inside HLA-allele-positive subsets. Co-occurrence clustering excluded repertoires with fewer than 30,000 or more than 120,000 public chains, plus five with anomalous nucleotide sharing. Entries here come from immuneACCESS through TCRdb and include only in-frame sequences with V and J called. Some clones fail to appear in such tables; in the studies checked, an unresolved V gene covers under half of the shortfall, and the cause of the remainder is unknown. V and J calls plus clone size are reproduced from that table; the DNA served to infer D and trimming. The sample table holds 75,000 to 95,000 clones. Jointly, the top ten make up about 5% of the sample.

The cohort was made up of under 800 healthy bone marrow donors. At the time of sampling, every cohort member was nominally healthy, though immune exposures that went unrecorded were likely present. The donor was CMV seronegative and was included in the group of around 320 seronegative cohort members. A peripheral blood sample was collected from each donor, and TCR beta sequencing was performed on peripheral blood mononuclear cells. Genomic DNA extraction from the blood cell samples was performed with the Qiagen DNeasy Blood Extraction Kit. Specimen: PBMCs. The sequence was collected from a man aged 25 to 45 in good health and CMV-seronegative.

This receptor carries the CDR3 CASSQEGGNTEAFF. The DNA reads TGCGCCAGCAGCCAAGAGGGGGGGAACACTGAAGCTTTCTTT. The rearranged chain carries TRBV4-3 and TRBJ1-1; the D region possibly corresponds to TRBD1 (5 bases align). The CDR3 goes from the cysteine to the phenylalanine over 14 residues. Just the 42-base CDR3 DNA is kept, in frame starting at base 1. The germline V gene provides CDR1 LGHNA and CDR2 YSLEER. Trimming costs V 0 bases and J 1 base, and their ends lie 6 bases apart.